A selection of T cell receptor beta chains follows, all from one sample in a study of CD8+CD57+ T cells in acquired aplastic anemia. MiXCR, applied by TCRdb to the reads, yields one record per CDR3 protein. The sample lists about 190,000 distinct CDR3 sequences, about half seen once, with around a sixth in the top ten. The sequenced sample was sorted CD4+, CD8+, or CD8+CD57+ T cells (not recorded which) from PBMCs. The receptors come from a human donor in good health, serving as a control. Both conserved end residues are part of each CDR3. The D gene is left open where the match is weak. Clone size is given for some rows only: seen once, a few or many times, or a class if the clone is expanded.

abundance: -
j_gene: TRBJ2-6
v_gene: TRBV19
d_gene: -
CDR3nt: TGTGCCAGTATATCAGCGAGCTCTGGGGCCAACGTCCTGACTTTC
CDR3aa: CASISASSGANVLTF

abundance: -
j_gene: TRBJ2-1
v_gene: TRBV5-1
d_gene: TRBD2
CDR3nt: TGCGCCAGCAGCTTGTCGGCTAGCGGGGTGGATGAGCAGTTCTTC
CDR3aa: CASSLSASGVDEQFF

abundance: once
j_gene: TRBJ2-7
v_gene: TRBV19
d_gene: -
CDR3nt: TGTGCCAGTAGTATGGCGACAGCCTACGAGCAGTACTTC
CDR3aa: CASSMATAYEQYF

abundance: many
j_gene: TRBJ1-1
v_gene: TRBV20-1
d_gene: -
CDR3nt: TGCAGTGCTAGAGATGGGGCAGCGGTGAACACTGAAGCTTTCTTT
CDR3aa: CSARDGAAVNTEAFF

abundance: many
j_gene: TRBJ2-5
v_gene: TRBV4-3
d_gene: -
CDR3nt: TGCGCCAGCAGCCAAGGAACGATGGAGACCCAGTACTTC
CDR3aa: CASSQGTMETQYF

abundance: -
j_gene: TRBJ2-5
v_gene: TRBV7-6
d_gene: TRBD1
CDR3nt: TGTGCCAGCAGCCGCACCCCACAGGGGGCGGCCCAAGAGACCCAGTACTTC
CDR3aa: CASSRTPQGAAQETQYF

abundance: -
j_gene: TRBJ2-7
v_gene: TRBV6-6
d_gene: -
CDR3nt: TGTGCCAGCAGTGCACAGGTGGACGAGCAGTACTTC
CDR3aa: CASSAQVDEQYF

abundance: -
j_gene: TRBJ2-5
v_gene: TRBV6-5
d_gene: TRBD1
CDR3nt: TGTGCCAGCAGGACGGGGGACAGGGGACTAGAGACCCAGTACTTC
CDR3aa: CASRTGDRGLETQYF

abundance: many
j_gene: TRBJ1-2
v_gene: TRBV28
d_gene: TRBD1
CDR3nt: TGTGCCAGCCAGGGGGGGCAGTGGGGCTACACCTTC
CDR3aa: CASQGGQWGYTF

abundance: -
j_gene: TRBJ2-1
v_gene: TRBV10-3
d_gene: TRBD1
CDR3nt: TGTGCCATCAGTTTAACAACAGGGGGTCGTGAGCAGTTCTTC
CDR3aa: CAISLTTGGREQFF

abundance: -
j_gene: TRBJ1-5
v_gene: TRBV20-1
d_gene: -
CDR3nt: TGCAGTGCTAGAGGGTGGGATCAGCCCCAGCATTTT
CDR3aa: CSARGWDQPQHF

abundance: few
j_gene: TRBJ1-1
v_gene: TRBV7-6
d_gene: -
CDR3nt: TGTGCCAGCAGACCATGGGCAGGGCGTAACACTGAAGCTTTCTTT
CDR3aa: CASRPWAGRNTEAFF

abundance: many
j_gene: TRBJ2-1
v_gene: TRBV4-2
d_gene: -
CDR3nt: TGTGCCAGCAGCCAAGAGTTGGGCCCCTACAATGAGCAGTTCTTC
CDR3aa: CASSQELGPYNEQFF

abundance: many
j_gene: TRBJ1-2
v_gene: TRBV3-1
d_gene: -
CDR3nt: TGTGCCAGCAGCCAGGGGAACTATGGCTACACCTTC
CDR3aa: CASSQGNYGYTF

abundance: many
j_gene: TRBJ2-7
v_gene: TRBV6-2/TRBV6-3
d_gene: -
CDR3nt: TGTGCCAGCAGTTACTCGATCGAGACGCCAACCTACGAGCAGTACTTC
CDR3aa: CASSYSIETPTYEQYF

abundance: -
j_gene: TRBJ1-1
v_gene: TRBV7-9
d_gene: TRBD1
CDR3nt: TGTGCCAGCAACAGGGTAGTTGGGACAGGAGAGACTGAAGCTTTCTTT
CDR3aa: CASNRVVGTGETEAFF

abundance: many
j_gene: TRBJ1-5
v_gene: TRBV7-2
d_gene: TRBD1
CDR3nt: TGTGCCAGCAGCTTCTATGGGACAGGGAAACAGCCCCAGCATTTT
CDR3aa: CASSFYGTGKQPQHF

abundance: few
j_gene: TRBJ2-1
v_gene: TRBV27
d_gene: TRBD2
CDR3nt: TGTGCCAGCAGTTGGGGGACTAGCGGGGAAACTGAGCAGTTCTTC
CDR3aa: CASSWGTSGETEQFF

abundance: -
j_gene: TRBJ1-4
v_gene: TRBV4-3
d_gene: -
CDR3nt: TGCGCCAGCAGCCAAGATGGCTTT
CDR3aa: CASSQDGF

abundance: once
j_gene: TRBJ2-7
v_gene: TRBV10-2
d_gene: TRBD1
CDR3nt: TGCGCCAGCAACTCGGGACAGGGGCCCTACGAGCAGTACTTC
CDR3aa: CASNSGQGPYEQYF

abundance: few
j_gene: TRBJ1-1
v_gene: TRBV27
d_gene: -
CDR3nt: TGTGCCAGCAGTTTCTTGCCAGGTCAAATGAACACTAAAGCTTTCTTT
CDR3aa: CASSFLPGQMNTKAFF

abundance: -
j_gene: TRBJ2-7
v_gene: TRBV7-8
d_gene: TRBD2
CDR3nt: TGTGCCAGCAGCTTAGTTCGGGGGGGGGATAACGGGGAGCAGTACTTC
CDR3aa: CASSLVRGGDNGEQYF

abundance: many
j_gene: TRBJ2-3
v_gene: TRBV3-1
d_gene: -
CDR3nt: TGTGCCAGCAGTCAAGACCCCGTACGTTTCCGCACAGATACGCAGTATTTT
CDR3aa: CASSQDPVRFRTDTQYF

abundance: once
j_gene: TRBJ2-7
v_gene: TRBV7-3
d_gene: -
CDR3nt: TGTGCCAGCAGCCAAGATCGCGGTGGGGCCTACGAGCAGTACTTC
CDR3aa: CASSQDRGGAYEQYF

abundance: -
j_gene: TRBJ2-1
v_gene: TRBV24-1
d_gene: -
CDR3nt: TGTGCCACCAGTGATCCTCGTACAGGCAATGAGCAGTTCTTC
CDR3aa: CATSDPRTGNEQFF

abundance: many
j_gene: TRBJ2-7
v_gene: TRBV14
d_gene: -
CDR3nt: TGTGCCAGCAGCCAAGATAGGGCTTTCTCCTACGAGCAGTACTTC
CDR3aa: CASSQDRAFSYEQYF

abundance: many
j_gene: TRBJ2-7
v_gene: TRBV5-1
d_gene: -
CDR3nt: TGCGCCAGCAGCCTGAGGGTGCAGGGGTCGTACGAGCAGTACTTC
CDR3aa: CASSLRVQGSYEQYF

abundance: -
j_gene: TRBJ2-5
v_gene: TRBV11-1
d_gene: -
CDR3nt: TGTGCCAGCAGCACCAGGGTACTGGGGACCCAGTACTTC
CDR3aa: CASSTRVLGTQYF

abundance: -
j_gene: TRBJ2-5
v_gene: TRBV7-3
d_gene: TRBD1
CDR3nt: TGTGCCAGCAGTTCCCTAGACAGGGACAGGGCTGAGACCCAGTACTTC
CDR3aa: CASSSLDRDRAETQYF

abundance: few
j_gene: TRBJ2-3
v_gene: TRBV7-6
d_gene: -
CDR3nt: TGTGCCAGCGGCGATGATGGGGCGCAGTATTTT
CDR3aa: CASGDDGAQYF

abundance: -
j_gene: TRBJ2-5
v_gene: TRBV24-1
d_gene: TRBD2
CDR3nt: TGTGCCACCAGTGATTTTAGGCTAGCGGAAGAGACCCAGTACTTC
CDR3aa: CATSDFRLAEETQYF

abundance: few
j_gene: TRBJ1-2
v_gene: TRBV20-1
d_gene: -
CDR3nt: TGCAGTGCCACCCTGGGAGGGGGCTATGGCTACACCTTC
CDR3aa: CSATLGGGYGYTF

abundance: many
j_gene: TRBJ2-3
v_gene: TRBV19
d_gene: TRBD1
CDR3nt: TGTGCCAGTAGTATCGCGACAGGGCCAGATACGCAGTATTTT
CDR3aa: CASSIATGPDTQYF

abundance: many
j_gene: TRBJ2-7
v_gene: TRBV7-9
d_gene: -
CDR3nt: TGTGCCAGCAGCTTAGCGGTCGGGTCCTACGAGCAGTACTTC
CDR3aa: CASSLAVGSYEQYF

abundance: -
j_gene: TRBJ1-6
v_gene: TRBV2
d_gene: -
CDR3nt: TGTGCCAGCAGTGAAGGTCGGGGGAATTCACCCCTCCACTTT
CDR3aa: CASSEGRGNSPLHF

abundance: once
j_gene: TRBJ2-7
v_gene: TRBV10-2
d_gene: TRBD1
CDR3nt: TGCGCCAGCAGACTTCGACAGGGGCCCTACGAGCAGTACTTC
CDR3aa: CASRLRQGPYEQYF

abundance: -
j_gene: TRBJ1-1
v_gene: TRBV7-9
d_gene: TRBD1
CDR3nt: TGTGCCAGCAGCCCCTCCAGGGGGGCGAACAGTGCAGCTTTCTTT
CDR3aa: CASSPSRGANSAAFF

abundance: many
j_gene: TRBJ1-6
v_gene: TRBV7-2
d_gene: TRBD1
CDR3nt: TGTGCCAGCAGCCCGAATTACAGGGGATATAATTCACCCCTCCACTTT
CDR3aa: CASSPNYRGYNSPLHF

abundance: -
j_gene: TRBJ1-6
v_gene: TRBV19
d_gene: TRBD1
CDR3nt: TGTGCCAGTAGAGACTCATACAGGGGCAAGTCACCCCTCCACTTT
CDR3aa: CASRDSYRGKSPLHF

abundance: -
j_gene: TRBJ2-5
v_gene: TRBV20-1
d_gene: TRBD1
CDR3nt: TGCAGTGCTACCGGGACAGGGGGTTCAGAGACCCAGTACTTC
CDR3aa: CSATGTGGSETQYF

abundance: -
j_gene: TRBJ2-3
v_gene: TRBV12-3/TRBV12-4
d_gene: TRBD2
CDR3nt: TGTGCCAGCAGCCAAAGGACTAGCGGGTACTCCACAGATACGCAGTATTTT
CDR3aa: CASSQRTSGYSTDTQYF

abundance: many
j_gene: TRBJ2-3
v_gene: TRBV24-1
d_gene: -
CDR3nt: TGTGCCACCAGTGATTTGGGGGGCAGGGAGTCAGATACGCAGTATTTT
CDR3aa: CATSDLGGRESDTQYF

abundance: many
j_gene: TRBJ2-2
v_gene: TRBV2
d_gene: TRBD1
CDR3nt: TGTGCCAGCATTTACCAGGACAGGTTCTCCGGGGAGCTGTTTTTT
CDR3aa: CASIYQDRFSGELFF

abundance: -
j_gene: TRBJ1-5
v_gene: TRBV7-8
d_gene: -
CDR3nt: TGTGCCAACAGCTTGGGCCACCTTGGTCAGCCCCAGCATTTT
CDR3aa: CANSLGHLGQPQHF

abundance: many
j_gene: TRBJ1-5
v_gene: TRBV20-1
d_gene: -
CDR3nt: TGCAGCGTAGGGGGGGTGTACAGCAATCAGCCCCAGCATTTT
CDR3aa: CSVGGVYSNQPQHF

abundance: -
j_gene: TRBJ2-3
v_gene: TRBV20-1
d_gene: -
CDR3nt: TGCAGTGCTAGAGTTCTCTGGAGCACAGATACGCAGTATTTT
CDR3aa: CSARVLWSTDTQYF

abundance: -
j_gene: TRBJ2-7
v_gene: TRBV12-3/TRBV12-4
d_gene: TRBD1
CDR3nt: TGTGCCAGCAGTTTCACAGGGGACGAGCAGTACTTC
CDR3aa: CASSFTGDEQYF

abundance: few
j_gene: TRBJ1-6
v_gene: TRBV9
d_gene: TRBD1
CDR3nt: TGTGCCAGCAGCGAGGAGGGACAGGGGCCATCACCCCTCCACTTT
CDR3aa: CASSEEGQGPSPLHF

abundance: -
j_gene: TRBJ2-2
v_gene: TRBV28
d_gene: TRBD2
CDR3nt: TGTGCCATCCTCTCTAGCGGGGCCACCGGGGAGCTGTTTTTT
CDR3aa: CAILSSGATGELFF

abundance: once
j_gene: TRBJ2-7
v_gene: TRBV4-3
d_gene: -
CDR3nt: TGCGCCAGCAGCCAAGGTGGGGCTAGTTCCTACGAGCAGTACTTC
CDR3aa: CASSQGGASSYEQYF

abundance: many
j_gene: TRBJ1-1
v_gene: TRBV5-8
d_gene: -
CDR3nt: TGTGCCAGCAGCTTGTCAGGGTGGCACACTGAAGCTTTCTTT
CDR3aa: CASSLSGWHTEAFF

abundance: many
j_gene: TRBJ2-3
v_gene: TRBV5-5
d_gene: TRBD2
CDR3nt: TGTGCCAGCAGCTTAGGACTAGGAGCGGGGGGCACAGATACGCAGTATTTT
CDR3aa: CASSLGLGAGGTDTQYF

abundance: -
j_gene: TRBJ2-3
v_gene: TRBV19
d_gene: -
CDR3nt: TGTGCCAGTAGTACGGGACGCACAGATACGCAGTATTTT
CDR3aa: CASSTGRTDTQYF

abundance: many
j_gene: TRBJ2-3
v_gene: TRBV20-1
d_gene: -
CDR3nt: TGCAGTGCCGGGACTGGCCCTAGCACAGATACGCAGTATTTT
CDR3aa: CSAGTGPSTDTQYF

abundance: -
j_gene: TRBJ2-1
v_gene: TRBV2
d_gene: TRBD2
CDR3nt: TGTGCCAGCAGTGAGATTAGCGGGGGGTACAATGAGCAGTTCTTC
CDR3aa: CASSEISGGYNEQFF

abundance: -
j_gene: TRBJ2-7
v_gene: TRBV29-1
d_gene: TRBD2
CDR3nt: TGCAGCGTTGGTGGAACTAGCGGGATCCACGAGCAGTACTTC
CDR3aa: CSVGGTSGIHEQYF

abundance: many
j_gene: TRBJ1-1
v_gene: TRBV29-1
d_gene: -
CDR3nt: TGCAGCGTTGTACGTTACGGGGGGCAGAACACTGAAGCTTTCTTT
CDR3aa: CSVVRYGGQNTEAFF